This entry lists 10 T cell receptor beta chains sequenced from one sample in a study of T cell responses to AZD1222 COVID-19 vaccine. Only in-frame clones appear in the TCRdb table, and some are missing; sequencing was by immunoSEQ multiplex PCR. Among under 300,000 clones, 93% were seen once, and the ten largest hold roughly 0.5%. Sequenced here: peripheral blood, sampled on day 0 of AZD1222 vaccination. The receptors stem from an adult in good health.

The chain links TRBV28 to TRBJ2-7, with 7 bases identical to TRBD1. V dropped 2 bases and J dropped 0; count of bases not matched to a gene: 7. Germline assignment: CDR1 MDHEN and CDR2 SYDVKM. The CDR3 consists of 16 residues. In DNA form, the CDR3 reads TGTGCCAGCAGTTTACCGACAGGGCGCAGCTCCTACGAGCAGTACTTC. This codes for CASSLPTGRSSYEQYF.

The genes are TRBV2 and TRBJ1-4, with a tentative D call TRBD1 (5 bases). The CDR3 runs 16 residues. V lost 3 bases to trimming and J lost 4 bases, with 15 bases between them. Germline V lookup: CDR1 SNHLY, CDR2 FYNNEI. CDR3 bases: TGTGCCAGCAGTGAGGGGGACGGACACGGTAATGAAAAACTGTTTTTT. Its translation is CASSEGDGHGNEKLFF.

The rearrangement uses TRBV28 and TRBJ2-7; possible D gene TRBD1, 7 bases. The V gene's germline CDR1 is MDHEN and CDR2 SYDVKM. CDR3 length: 16 residues. Deletions cut 1 base from V and 6 bases from J, with 19 bases between. DNA for the CDR3: TGTGCCAGCAGTTTATCGGGAGACAGGGAAGGTGCCGAGCAGTACTTC. Residues: CASSLSGDREGAEQYF.

The CDR3 is CASSPAGGNTIYF. The CDR3 DNA sequence: TGTGCCAGCTCACCGGCAGGGGGAAACACCATATATTTT. V usage is TRBV18 and J usage is TRBJ1-3; D perhaps matches TRBD1 (5 bases). Germline lookup yields CDR1 KGHSH and CDR2 LQKENI. This CDR3 has 13 residues. V was clipped by 3 bases and J by 4 bases, with 7 bases between them.

The chain employs TRBV28 and TRBJ1-5, with a weak D call TRBD1 (5 bases). The germline V gene encodes CDR1 MDHEN and CDR2 SYDVKM. The CDR3 consists of 14 residues. Trimming shortened V by 3 bases and J by 6 bases, and 12 bases separated the two germline ends. In DNA, the CDR3 is TGTGCCAGCAGTTTGGTCAGGGAAGCTCAGCCCCAGCATTTT. It specifies CASSLVREAQPQHF.

This clone was seen only once. The chain recombines TRBV28 with TRBJ2-2; 7 nucleotides match TRBD2. V was clipped by 2 bases and J by 3 bases; unmatched bases: 3. There are 15 residues in the CDR3. Germline V gene sequence: CDR1 MDHEN, CDR2 SYDVKM. This CDR3 is CASSLGGGYTGELFF. The DNA for the CDR3 is TGTGCCAGCAGTTTAGGGGGGGGTTACACCGGGGAGCTGTTTTTT. Looking up the rest from reference TRBV28 and TRBJ2-2 gives the full variable domain: DVKVTQSSRYLVKRTGEKVFLECVQDMDHENMFWYRQDPGLGLRLIYFSYDVKMKEKGDIPEGYSVSREKKERFSLILESASTNQTSMYLCASSLGGGYTGELFFGEGSRLTVL.

The chain combines TRBV9 with TRBJ1-3; a weak D match, TRBD1 (6 bases). V was cut by 5 bases and J by 0 bases, with 15 bases left in between. Germline-derived CDR1 and CDR2 are SGDLS and YYNGEE. The CDR3 is 16 amino acids. The CDR3, as DNA: TGTGCCAGCAGTGGGGCAGGGGCGATCTCTGGAAACACCATATATTTT. It codes for CASSGAGAISGNTIYF.

The chain recombines TRBV5-8 with TRBJ2-1, with TRBD2 matching 16 bases. Per germline, CDR1 SGHTS and CDR2 YDEGEE. The V gene end was trimmed by 6 bases and the J gene end by 7 bases; junction bases not matched to a gene: 10. The CDR3 loop spans 17 amino acids. CDR3 in DNA: TGTGCCAGCACCCTACCGGGACTAGCGGGGGGGCTTAATGAGCAGTTCTTC. Its translation: CASTLPGLAGGLNEQFF.

The chain has TRBV27 and TRBJ2-2, with 7 bases lining up with TRBD2. Per germline, CDR1 MNHEY and CDR2 SMNVEV (reference sequence). This CDR3 comprises 14 residues. The V segment lost 6 bases and the J segment 2 bases; nucleotides outside the gene matches: 3. The CDR3 DNA is TGTGCCAGCAGGCGGGGGATAAACACCGGGGAGCTGTTTTTT. As protein: CASRRGINTGELFF.

This clone has just one count. The rearrangement links TRBV11-2 to TRBJ1-1; 8 nucleotides agree with TRBD1. This CDR3 spans 16 amino acids. The germline CDR1 and CDR2 sequences are SGHAT and FQNNGV. V was pared by 5 bases and J by 0 bases, with 8 bases of the junction left unmatched. This CDR3 is CASSIGQGPMNTEAFF. The CDR3 nucleotides are TGTGCCAGCAGCATTGGACAGGGTCCCATGAACACTGAAGCTTTCTTT.